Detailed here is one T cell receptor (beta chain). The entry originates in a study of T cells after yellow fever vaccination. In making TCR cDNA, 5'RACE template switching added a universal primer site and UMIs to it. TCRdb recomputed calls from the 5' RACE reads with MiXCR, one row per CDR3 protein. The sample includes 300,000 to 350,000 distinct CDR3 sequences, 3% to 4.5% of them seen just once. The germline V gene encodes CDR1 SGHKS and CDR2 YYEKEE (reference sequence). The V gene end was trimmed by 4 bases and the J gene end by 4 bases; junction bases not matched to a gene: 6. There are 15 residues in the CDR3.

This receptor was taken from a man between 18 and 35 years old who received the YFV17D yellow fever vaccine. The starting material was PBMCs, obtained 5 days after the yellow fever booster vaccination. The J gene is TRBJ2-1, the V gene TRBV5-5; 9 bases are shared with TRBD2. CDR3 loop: CASSTTAGGYNEQFF. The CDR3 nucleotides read TGTGCCAGCAGCACTACAGCGGGGGGATACAATGAGCAGTTCTTC.